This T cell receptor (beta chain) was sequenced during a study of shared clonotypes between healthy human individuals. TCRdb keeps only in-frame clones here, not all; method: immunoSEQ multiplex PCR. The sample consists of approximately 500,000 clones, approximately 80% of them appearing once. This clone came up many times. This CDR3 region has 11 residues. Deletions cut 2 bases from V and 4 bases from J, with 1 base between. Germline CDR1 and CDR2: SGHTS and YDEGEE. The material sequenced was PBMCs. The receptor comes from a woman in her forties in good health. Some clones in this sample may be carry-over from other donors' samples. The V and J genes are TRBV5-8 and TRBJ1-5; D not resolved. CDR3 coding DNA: TGTGCCAGCAGCTTTAATCAGCCCCAGCATTTT. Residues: CASSFNQPQHF.